The clone carrying this T cell receptor (beta chain) was observed a few times. A 5'RACE template-switching step, the method used to make TCR cDNA, added a universal primer site and UMIs. One entry per CDR3 protein results from TCRdb running MiXCR on the 5' RACE reads. The table includes roughly 260,000 distinct CDR3 sequences, 13% detected once. This entry belongs to a study of T cells after yellow fever vaccination. The germline gives CDR1 SGDLS, CDR2 YYNGEE. After removal of 4 bases from V and 11 bases from J, the junction contained 14 bases not matched to a gene. This CDR3 spans 15 amino acids. The receptor's source is a man younger than 45 who received the YFV17D yellow fever vaccine. The genes are TRBV9 and TRBJ2-3; TRBD2 matches 9 bases. The input for sequencing was CD4+ T cells sorted from PBMCs, taken 45 days after the yellow fever booster vaccination. In DNA form, the CDR3 reads TGTGCCAGCAGCCCTCAAGCGGGAGGCCCGGGGAAGCAGTATTTT. Amino acids: CASSPQAGGPGKQYF.